This is a list of T cell receptor beta chains from one sample in a study of blood T cell repertoires in COVID-19. This table comes from immunoSEQ multiplex PCR, and its TCRdb copy is limited to in-frame clones, with some not included. The sample carries more than 60,000 clones, about 81% recorded once. Sequencing was performed on peripheral blood. These receptors were collected from a woman of 80 years or more with acute or convalescent COVID-19. Each CDR3 is given with its conserved first and last residue. The D gene is left open where the match is weak. Only part of the rows carry a size: once, few, many, or a class if the clone is expanded.

j_call: TRBJ1-5; v_call: TRBV11-2; clone_size: .; d_call: .; cdr3_aa: CASSLVGGNQPQHF; cdr3_nt: TGTGCCAGCAGCTTGGTCGGGGGCAATCAGCCCCAGCATTTT
j_call: TRBJ2-3; v_call: TRBV2; clone_size: once; d_call: TRBD2; cdr3_aa: CASISGSYGDTQYF; cdr3_nt: TGTGCCAGCATTAGCGGGAGTTATGGAGATACGCAGTATTTT
j_call: TRBJ2-1; v_call: TRBV12-3/TRBV12-4; clone_size: .; d_call: .; cdr3_aa: CASRRDNEQFF; cdr3_nt: TGTGCCAGCAGGCGGGACAATGAGCAGTTCTTC
j_call: TRBJ2-2; v_call: TRBV3-1/TRBV3-2; clone_size: .; d_call: TRBD1; cdr3_aa: CASRAGTGVPGELFF; cdr3_nt: TGTGCCAGCAGGGCCGGGACAGGGGTTCCCGGGGAGCTGTTTTTT
j_call: TRBJ2-3; v_call: TRBV29-1; clone_size: once; d_call: .; cdr3_aa: CSVEHGGRTDTQYF; cdr3_nt: TGCAGCGTTGAGCATGGCGGTCGCACAGATACGCAGTATTTT
j_call: TRBJ2-3; v_call: TRBV27; clone_size: .; d_call: TRBD2; cdr3_aa: CASSPSGTSGFTDTQYF; cdr3_nt: TGTGCCAGCAGTCCCTCCGGGACTAGCGGCTTCACAGATACGCAGTATTTT
j_call: TRBJ1-5; v_call: TRBV27; clone_size: .; d_call: .; cdr3_aa: CASSSVSNQPQHF; cdr3_nt: TGTGCCAGCAGTTCTGTAAGCAATCAGCCCCAGCATTTT
j_call: TRBJ2-5; v_call: TRBV7-6; clone_size: .; d_call: .; cdr3_aa: CASSTYRETQYF; cdr3_nt: TGTGCCAGCAGCACCTACAGAGAGACCCAGTACTTC
j_call: TRBJ2-7; v_call: TRBV20-1; clone_size: .; d_call: .; cdr3_aa: CSGQVLYEQYF; cdr3_nt: TGCAGTGGACAGGTTCTCTACGAGCAGTACTTC
j_call: TRBJ1-2; v_call: TRBV5-4; clone_size: .; d_call: .; cdr3_aa: CASSLEPGNYGYTF; cdr3_nt: TGTGCCAGCAGCTTGGAGCCAGGGAACTATGGCTACACCTTC
j_call: TRBJ1-2; v_call: TRBV29-1; clone_size: .; d_call: .; cdr3_aa: CSAGRESGYGYTF; cdr3_nt: TGCAGCGCGGGCCGGGAGTCGGGCTATGGCTACACCTTC
j_call: TRBJ1-4; v_call: TRBV7-4; clone_size: .; d_call: TRBD1; cdr3_aa: CASSFKGARQGEGEKLFF; cdr3_nt: TGTGCCAGCAGCTTTAAGGGGGCTCGCCAGGGAGAGGGAGAAAAACTGTTTTTT
j_call: TRBJ1-2; v_call: TRBV5-5; clone_size: .; d_call: .; cdr3_aa: CASSLEWTVNYGYTF; cdr3_nt: TGTGCCAGCAGCTTGGAGTGGACAGTGAACTATGGCTACACCTTC
j_call: TRBJ2-7; v_call: TRBV5-1; clone_size: once; d_call: .; cdr3_aa: CASSLAGNYEQYF; cdr3_nt: TGCGCCAGCAGCTTGGCAGGGAACTACGAGCAGTACTTC
j_call: TRBJ2-7; v_call: TRBV4-3; clone_size: .; d_call: .; cdr3_aa: CASSQGGAGDHYEQYF; cdr3_nt: TGCGCCAGCAGCCAAGGGGGGGCGGGAGACCACTACGAGCAGTACTTC
j_call: TRBJ1-1; v_call: TRBV30; clone_size: .; d_call: TRBD1; cdr3_aa: CAWSSRQGTIGEAFF; cdr3_nt: TGTGCCTGGAGTTCGAGACAGGGGACAATCGGTGAAGCTTTCTTT
j_call: TRBJ1-1; v_call: TRBV7-8; clone_size: .; d_call: .; cdr3_aa: CASLREAEAFF; cdr3_nt: TGTGCCAGCCTCCGCGAGGCTGAAGCTTTCTTT
j_call: TRBJ2-3; v_call: TRBV6-5; clone_size: few; d_call: TRBD2; cdr3_aa: CASRPEGRATDTQYF; cdr3_nt: TGTGCCAGCAGGCCGGAAGGGAGGGCGACAGATACGCAGTATTTT
j_call: TRBJ2-7; v_call: TRBV7-2; clone_size: .; d_call: TRBD2; cdr3_aa: CASSFGTSGSNEQYF; cdr3_nt: TGTGCCAGCAGCTTCGGGACTAGCGGGAGTAACGAGCAGTACTTC
j_call: TRBJ1-2; v_call: TRBV4-1; clone_size: .; d_call: .; cdr3_aa: CASSPRPSGAQYYGYTF; cdr3_nt: TGCGCCAGCAGCCCCCGACCGTCAGGGGCGCAATACTATGGCTACACCTTC
j_call: TRBJ2-1; v_call: TRBV7-8; clone_size: once; d_call: TRBD1; cdr3_aa: CASSRQGLDEQFF; cdr3_nt: TGTGCCAGCAGCCGACAGGGGTTGGATGAGCAGTTCTTC
j_call: TRBJ2-5; v_call: TRBV9; clone_size: .; d_call: TRBD1; cdr3_aa: CASSVAGQGQETQYF; cdr3_nt: TGTGCCAGCAGCGTAGCGGGACAGGGGCAAGAGACCCAGTACTTC
j_call: TRBJ2-1; v_call: TRBV9; clone_size: few; d_call: TRBD1; cdr3_aa: CASSVGDSLPEQFF; cdr3_nt: TGTGCCAGCAGCGTAGGGGACAGCCTACCTGAGCAGTTCTTC
j_call: TRBJ1-5; v_call: TRBV27; clone_size: .; d_call: TRBD1; cdr3_aa: CASSIRQGLQQPQHF; cdr3_nt: TGTGCCAGCAGTATTCGACAGGGCTTACAGCAGCCCCAGCATTTT
j_call: TRBJ2-2; v_call: TRBV14; clone_size: .; d_call: .; cdr3_aa: CASSQVSGVRTGELFF; cdr3_nt: TGTGCCAGCAGCCAAGTATCGGGAGTTCGCACCGGGGAGCTGTTTTTT
j_call: TRBJ1-5; v_call: TRBV28; clone_size: .; d_call: .; cdr3_aa: CASSFSFRVYSNQPQHF; cdr3_nt: TGTGCCAGCAGTTTCTCTTTCAGGGTTTATAGCAATCAGCCCCAGCATTTT
j_call: TRBJ2-2; v_call: TRBV19; clone_size: .; d_call: TRBD2; cdr3_aa: CASSLLASGELFF; cdr3_nt: TGTGCCAGTAGTTTACTAGCGAGCGGGGAGCTGTTTTTT
j_call: TRBJ1-3; v_call: TRBV3-1/TRBV3-2; clone_size: once; d_call: .; cdr3_aa: CASSRKTWSWDTIYF; cdr3_nt: TGTGCCAGCAGCCGGAAAACATGGAGTTGGGACACCATATATTTT
j_call: TRBJ1-4; v_call: TRBV7-2; clone_size: .; d_call: TRBD1; cdr3_aa: CASSLDRGLNEKLFF; cdr3_nt: TGTGCCAGCAGCTTAGACAGGGGGCTTAATGAAAAACTGTTTTTT
j_call: TRBJ2-2; v_call: TRBV7-6; clone_size: .; d_call: TRBD2; cdr3_aa: CASRLAGGRTGELFF; cdr3_nt: TGTGCCAGCAGGCTAGCGGGAGGGCGAACCGGGGAGCTGTTTTTT
j_call: TRBJ2-3; v_call: TRBV18; clone_size: .; d_call: .; cdr3_aa: CASSPTRTDTQYF; cdr3_nt: TGTGCCAGCTCACCTACAAGAACAGATACGCAGTATTTT
j_call: TRBJ2-2; v_call: TRBV29-1; clone_size: .; d_call: .; cdr3_aa: CSVERGTGELFF; cdr3_nt: TGCAGCGTTGAAAGGGGTACCGGGGAGCTGTTTTTT
j_call: TRBJ1-3; v_call: TRBV14; clone_size: .; d_call: .; cdr3_aa: CASSQGGPASGNTIYF; cdr3_nt: TGTGCCAGCAGCCAAGGCGGTCCGGCTTCAGGAAACACCATATATTTT
j_call: TRBJ2-2; v_call: TRBV4-1; clone_size: .; d_call: TRBD2; cdr3_aa: CASSHKRAASGNGVAGELFF; cdr3_nt: TGCGCCAGCAGCCACAAGAGAGCGGCTAGCGGGAACGGGGTGGCCGGGGAGCTGTTTTTT
j_call: TRBJ2-2; v_call: TRBV7-2; clone_size: .; d_call: TRBD2; cdr3_aa: CASRSGLAGGHTGELFF; cdr3_nt: TGTGCCAGCAGAAGCGGACTAGCGGGAGGACACACCGGGGAGCTGTTTTTT
j_call: TRBJ2-7; v_call: TRBV11-2; clone_size: .; d_call: .; cdr3_aa: CASSSPFYEQYF; cdr3_nt: TGTGCCAGCAGCTCCCCCTTCTACGAGCAGTACTTC
j_call: TRBJ1-5; v_call: TRBV30; clone_size: .; d_call: .; cdr3_aa: CAWGGAGNQPQHF; cdr3_nt: TGTGCCTGGGGGGGGGCAGGCAATCAGCCCCAGCATTTT
j_call: TRBJ1-2; v_call: TRBV11-2; clone_size: .; d_call: TRBD1; cdr3_aa: CASSLEVTGASNNYGYTF; cdr3_nt: TGTGCCAGCAGCTTAGAGGTGACAGGGGCCTCAAATAACTATGGCTACACCTTC
j_call: TRBJ1-5; v_call: TRBV19; clone_size: .; d_call: TRBD1; cdr3_aa: CASRGQGDQPQHF; cdr3_nt: TGTGCCAGTAGGGGACAGGGGGATCAGCCCCAGCATTTT
j_call: TRBJ2-2; v_call: TRBV5-5; clone_size: .; d_call: TRBD1; cdr3_aa: CASSSGTGFTGELFF; cdr3_nt: TGTGCCAGCAGCTCCGGGACAGGGTTTACCGGGGAGCTGTTTTTT
j_call: TRBJ2-2; v_call: TRBV11-2; clone_size: .; d_call: TRBD2; cdr3_aa: CASSFLAGVTGELFF; cdr3_nt: TGTGCCAGCAGCTTTCTAGCGGGAGTTACCGGGGAGCTGTTTTTT
j_call: TRBJ2-5; v_call: TRBV15; clone_size: .; d_call: .; cdr3_aa: CATSRVRETQYF; cdr3_nt: TGTGCCACCAGCAGAGTGAGGGAGACCCAGTACTTC
j_call: TRBJ1-2; v_call: TRBV6-5; clone_size: .; d_call: TRBD1; cdr3_aa: CASSYSGQGVKDGYTF; cdr3_nt: TGTGCCAGCAGTTACTCGGGACAGGGGGTGAAGGATGGCTACACCTTC
j_call: TRBJ2-1; v_call: TRBV5-1; clone_size: once; d_call: .; cdr3_aa: CASSLGRLVADNEQFF; cdr3_nt: TGCGCCAGCAGCTTGGGCCGACTCGTAGCGGACAATGAGCAGTTCTTC
j_call: TRBJ1-2; v_call: TRBV19; clone_size: .; d_call: .; cdr3_aa: CASSIGRGGYTF; cdr3_nt: TGTGCCAGTAGTATAGGAAGGGGCGGCTACACCTTC
j_call: TRBJ1-4; v_call: TRBV4-1; clone_size: .; d_call: .; cdr3_aa: CASSQQLFNEKLFF; cdr3_nt: TGCGCCAGCAGCCAACAGTTATTTAATGAAAAACTGTTTTTT
j_call: TRBJ1-2; v_call: TRBV19; clone_size: once; d_call: TRBD1; cdr3_aa: CASSPSKGQIYGYTF; cdr3_nt: TGTGCCAGTAGTCCTTCCAAGGGACAGATCTATGGCTACACCTTC
j_call: TRBJ1-2; v_call: TRBV2; clone_size: .; d_call: TRBD1; cdr3_aa: CASSEARNRGNYGYTF; cdr3_nt: TGTGCCAGCAGTGAGGCGAGGAACAGGGGTAACTATGGCTACACCTTC
j_call: TRBJ2-5; v_call: TRBV2; clone_size: .; d_call: TRBD1; cdr3_aa: CASSVDRGRETQYF; cdr3_nt: TGTGCCAGCAGTGTGGACAGGGGCCGGGAGACCCAGTACTTC
j_call: TRBJ2-7; v_call: TRBV6-2/TRBV6-3; clone_size: once; d_call: TRBD1; cdr3_aa: CASSYSRSQGAFIYEQYF; cdr3_nt: TGTGCCAGCAGTTACTCGCGCTCACAGGGGGCTTTCATCTACGAGCAGTACTTC
j_call: TRBJ1-5; v_call: TRBV11-2; clone_size: few; d_call: TRBD1; cdr3_aa: CASSLASGGGQPQHF; cdr3_nt: TGTGCCAGCAGCTTAGCGTCAGGGGGCGGCCAGCCCCAGCATTTT
j_call: TRBJ2-2; v_call: TRBV7-9; clone_size: .; d_call: TRBD1; cdr3_aa: CASSPTPGQGSLVPGELFF; cdr3_nt: TGTGCCAGCAGCCCAACCCCGGGACAGGGGTCCCTGGTCCCCGGGGAGCTGTTTTTT
j_call: TRBJ1-2; v_call: TRBV19; clone_size: few; d_call: .; cdr3_aa: CASRPPGDGYTF; cdr3_nt: TGTGCCAGTAGGCCCCCGGGGGATGGCTACACCTTC
j_call: TRBJ1-2; v_call: TRBV30; clone_size: once; d_call: .; cdr3_aa: CAWSVPPFQGVGKDYGYTF; cdr3_nt: TGTGCCTGGAGTGTACCTCCCTTTCAAGGGGTTGGCAAGGACTATGGCTACACCTTC
j_call: TRBJ1-2; v_call: TRBV9; clone_size: .; d_call: TRBD1; cdr3_aa: CASSQQGAPRSYGYTF; cdr3_nt: TGTGCCAGCAGCCAACAGGGGGCCCCCCGTAGCTATGGCTACACCTTC
j_call: TRBJ2-7; v_call: TRBV4-3; clone_size: .; d_call: TRBD2; cdr3_aa: CASSQDPAGTSYEQYF; cdr3_nt: TGCGCCAGCAGCCAAGATCCAGCGGGAACGTCCTACGAGCAGTACTTC
j_call: TRBJ2-1; v_call: TRBV6-5; clone_size: .; d_call: .; cdr3_aa: CASSPESVYNEQFF; cdr3_nt: TGTGCCAGCAGTCCCGAGAGCGTCTACAATGAGCAGTTCTTC
j_call: TRBJ1-2; v_call: TRBV7-2; clone_size: .; d_call: .; cdr3_aa: CASSLGMSGSSGYTF; cdr3_nt: TGTGCCAGCAGCTTAGGTATGAGTGGATCTAGTGGCTACACCTTC
j_call: TRBJ2-2; v_call: TRBV9; clone_size: once; d_call: .; cdr3_aa: CASSVSAGRSSGELFF; cdr3_nt: TGTGCCAGCAGCGTAAGTGCGGGCAGATCATCCGGGGAGCTGTTTTTT